Listed here are 8 T cell receptor beta chains from one sample, sequenced in a study of blood T cell repertoires in COVID-19 (dated by TCRdb to the early 2020s). Library preparation used the immunoSEQ multiplex PCR assay. Entries here come from immuneACCESS through TCRdb and include only in-frame sequences with V and J called. Some clones fail to appear in such tables; in the studies checked, an unresolved V gene covers under half of the shortfall, and the cause of the remainder is unknown. For this sample the table gives 350,000 to 450,000 clones, of which 70% to 90% were detected only once. The ten largest account for 7.1% of the sample. The sequencing sample was made of peripheral blood. These receptors were obtained from a woman aged 60-75 years with COVID-19, enrolled during active disease.

This clone was picked up a small number of times. This sequence joins TRBV6-1 and TRBJ2-2; 7 nucleotides line up with TRBD1. V shed 1 base and J 6 bases; nucleotides not matched to a gene: 5. From germline, CDR1 is MNHNS and CDR2 SASEGT. The CDR3 totals 15 residues. CDR3 region: CASSEGTGIPGELFF. The CDR3 DNA follows: TGTGCCAGCAGTGAAGGGACAGGTATTCCCGGGGAGCTGTTTTTT.

The chain links TRBV27 to TRBJ2-1, with D possibly matching TRBD2 (7 bases). The CDR3 loop spans 14 amino acids. In germline, CDR1 is MNHEY, CDR2 SMNVEV (reference sequence). With 3 bases removed from V and 7 bases from J, the gap between germline ends came to 13 bases. The CDR3 sequence: CASSFGGAGNEQFF. The CDR3 nucleotides read TGTGCCAGCAGTTTTGGGGGGGCGGGGAATGAGCAGTTCTTC.

CDR3 in amino acids: CASSPTSGGQETQYF. The CDR3 bases are TGCGCCAGCAGCCCGACTAGCGGGGGCCAAGAGACCCAGTACTTC. The rearrangement joins TRBV5-1 to TRBJ2-5; 12 bases line up with TRBD2. The length of the CDR3 is 15 residues. In germline, CDR1 is SGHRS, CDR2 YFSETQ. The trim removed 4 bases at V and 1 base at J, leaving 2 bases unmatched. Complete variable domain (other parts from reference TRBV5-1 and TRBJ2-5): KAGVTQTPRYLIKTRGQQVTLSCSPISGHRSVSWYQQTPGQGLQFLFEYFSETQRNKGNFPGRFSGRQFSNSRSEMNVSTLELGDSALYLCASSPTSGGQETQYFGPGTRLLVL.

The DNA for the CDR3 is TGTGCCAGCAGTCACGCCCTTCTGCAGGGCGGGAACACTGAAGCTTTCTTT. It encodes CASSHALLQGGNTEAFF. This chain uses TRBV6-6 with TRBJ1-1, with D possibly TRBD1 on 5 matching bases. The CDR3 consists of 17 residues. V was cut by 5 bases and J by 1 base, with 20 bases left in between. Germline V gene data show CDR1 as MNHNY and CDR2 as SVGAGI (reference sequence).

This sequence joins TRBV18 and TRBJ1-4; TRBD1 agrees at 8 bases. Germline lookup yields CDR1 KGHSH and CDR2 LQKENI. There are 16 residues in the CDR3. V was pared by 6 bases and J by 4 bases, with 10 bases of the junction left unmatched. CDR3 loop: CASSHNTGGINEKLFF. DNA for the CDR3: TGTGCCAGCTCCCACAACACAGGGGGAATTAATGAAAAACTGTTTTTT. The full variable domain, in which reference TRBV18 and TRBJ1-4 provide the parts outside the CDR3, is NAGVMQNPRHLVRRRGQEARLRCSPMKGHSHVYWYRQLPEEGLKFMVYLQKENIIDESGMPKERFSAEFPKEGPSILRIQQVVRGDSAAYFCASSHNTGGINEKLFFGSGTQLSVL.

This CDR3 reads CASSVGGSGTYEQYF. DNA of the CDR3: TGTGCCAGCAGCGTAGGCGGATCTGGCACCTACGAGCAGTACTTC. This chain connects TRBV9 to TRBJ2-7; the D is unclear. The CDR3 contains 15 residues. Looked up from germline, CDR1 is SGDLS and CDR2 is YYNGEE. Trimming removed 0 bases at V and 2 bases at J, with 12 bases between.

The chain carries TRBV7-3 and TRBJ2-6, with D uncertain. The CDR3 covers 16 residues. Germline CDR1 and CDR2: SGHTA and FQGTGA. V dropped 6 bases and J dropped 0 bases, with 12 bases sitting between them. In DNA form, the CDR3 reads TGTGCCAGCAGTCAACCTAGAGCCTCTGGGGCCAACGTCCTGACTTTC. This codes for CASSQPRASGANVLTF.

The chain links TRBV18 to TRBJ1-6; 9 bases agree with TRBD1. Germline CDR1 KGHSH, CDR2 LQKENI. This CDR3 has 20 amino acids. This chain's CDR3 is CAILVRGRQGDKSYNSPLHF. CDR3 DNA sequence: TGTGCGATACTAGTGAGGGGACGACAGGGGGATAAGTCCTATAATTCACCCCTCCACTTT.